Described below is a single T cell receptor beta chain sequence and its context. What it recognizes is unknown. The data were taken from a study of OX40 agonist ivuxolimab in advanced cancers. Turning to the study itself: Three patients showed partial responses: one hepatocellular carcinoma and two cutaneous melanoma cases. Whole-study results and caveats: The CD4+ and CD8+ T cells in the blood had expanded clonally by week 6 at 0.1 to 3.0 mg/kg.

Sequencing was performed with immunoSEQ multiplex PCR; in TCRdb, only in-frame clones are kept and a portion is missing. The sample has about 66,000 clones; roughly 86% are singletons. The ends were cut back, 0 bases at V and 7 bases at J, with 16 bases in the middle. CDR1 SGDLS and CDR2 YYNGEE come from the germline V gene. CDR3 length: 15 residues. The specimen was CD4+ or CD8+ T cells sorted from blood, collected in a trial of the OX40 agonist ivuxolimab. The gene calls are TRBV9 and TRBJ1-1; a weak D match, TRBD1 (6 bases). The receptor's source is an adult with an advanced solid tumor such as melanoma, head and neck, liver or kidney cancer. The CDR3 sequence: CASSVAGQGFGEAFF. The CDR3 DNA sequence: TGTGCCAGCAGCGTAGCAGGGCAGGGGTTTGGTGAAGCTTTCTTT.